A single sample gave rise to the 17 T cell receptor beta chains below, sequenced in a study of blood T cells in healthy people across ages. A sample-barcoded 5' primer and a J-beta primer mix were used in a second PCR of about 7 to 11 cycles. TCRdb re-called the 5' RACE reads through MiXCR, storing one row per CDR3 protein. The sample consists of hundreds of thousands of distinct CDR3 sequences, about half of them appearing once. Sequencing input: blood. The source is a woman aged 60-75 years in good health.

This chain uses TRBV20-1 with TRBJ2-7; D ambiguous. V was cut by 0 bases and J by 5 bases, with 8 bases left in between. The CDR3 has 12 residues. The germline CDR1 and CDR2 sequences are DFQATT and SNEGSKA (reference sequence). CDR3 sequence: CSARDPPDEQYF. CDR3 DNA sequence: TGCAGTGCTAGAGATCCCCCAGACGAGCAGTACTTC.

The gene calls are TRBV4-2 and TRBJ2-7; TRBD1 might be the D (5 bases). The V and J ends lost 8 bases and 4 bases respectively, with 15 bases between them. Germline CDR1 LGHNA, CDR2 YNFKEQ. The CDR3 consists of 13 residues. The CDR3 coding sequence is TGTGCCAGCGCTCGTGTGGGGCCTTACGAGCAGTACTTC. This encodes CASARVGPYEQYF.

Details on this clonotype: One end of the junction varies from germline; a read error may be responsible. J is TRBJ1-4 and V is TRBV20-1, with 8 nucleotides matching TRBD1. Per germline, CDR1 DFQATT and CDR2 SNEGSKA (reference sequence). The CDR3 is 16 residues long. The CDR3 sequence is CSAPWTGSLINEKLFF. The CDR3, as DNA: TGCAGTGCGCCTTGGACAGGGAGTCTTATTAATGAAAAGCTGTTTTTT.

V and J are TRBV28 and TRBJ2-7, with TRBD2 identical over 8 bases. Per germline, CDR1 MDHEN and CDR2 SYDVKM. The junction had 18 bases not matched to a gene; V was cut back by 10 bases and J by 7 bases. CDR3 length: 15 amino acids. CDR3 amino acids: CATQPGGAVAGEQYF. In nucleotides, the CDR3 is TGTGCCACCCAACCGGGGGGGGCGGTGGCTGGGGAGCAGTACTTC.

The CDR3: CASRGSGTSSSYEQYF. The CDR3, as DNA: TGTGCCAGCAGAGGTTCCGGGACAAGCTCTTCCTACGAGCAGTACTTC. V gene TRBV2 combines with J gene TRBJ2-5; D may be TRBD1 (6 bases). The DNA end favors TRBJ2-7, so the J call may be wrong. The CDR3 length is 16 residues. The germline V gene encodes CDR1 SNHLY and CDR2 FYNNEI.

The chain couples TRBV28 to TRBJ2-5, with D perhaps TRBD2 (6 bases). The last part of the DNA fits TRBJ2-7 better; the J call may be wrong. The CDR3 is 15 residues long. Germline-derived CDR1 and CDR2 are MDHEN and SYDVKM. DNA for the CDR3: TGTGCCAGCAGTTCTCCGGGACTGGGTCCCTACGAGCAGTACTTC. Translating it yields CASSSPGLGPYEQYF.

This chain links TRBV7-3 with TRBJ2-3; 10 bases line up with TRBD2. V was pared by 1 base and J by 12 bases, with 10 bases of the junction left unmatched. CDR1 and CDR2 (germline): SGHTA, FQGTGA. The CDR3 is made up of 15 amino acids. Written as DNA, the CDR3 is TGTGCCAGCAGCTTAATGGGGACTAGCGAGTGGAAACAGTATTTT. Encoded protein: CASSLMGTSEWKQYF.

This clonotype was detected a few times. The chain has TRBV6-2 or TRBV6-3 and TRBJ2-3; 11 nucleotides match TRBD2. Germline V gives CDR1 MNHEY, CDR2 SVGEGT. The CDR3 spans 21 residues. After removal of 5 bases from V and 4 bases from J, the junction contained 23 bases not matched to a gene. Here the CDR3 reads CASSTTPRLAGGTWGPDTQYF. Here the CDR3 DNA reads TGTGCCAGCAGTACAACCCCGCGGCTAGCGGGAGGCACATGGGGGCCAGATACGCAGTATTTT.

The DNA for the CDR3 is TGTGCCAGCAGCCCCAGTCAGGGCACCGGGGAGCTGTTTTTT. This translates into CASSPSQGTGELFF. This chain connects TRBV4-2 to TRBJ2-2; possibly TRBD1 for D (5 bases). The CDR3 length is 14 residues. V lost 4 bases to trimming and J lost 4 bases, with 10 bases between them. Germline CDR1 LGHNA, CDR2 YNFKEQ.

The chain combines TRBV29-1 with TRBJ1-2, with D unclear. Germline CDR1 and CDR2: SQVTM and ANQGSEA. V lost 2 bases and J lost 0, with 10 bases in between. The CDR3 runs to 14 residues. The CDR3 DNA reads as TGCAGCGTTGAACCCCGGTTATCTAACTATGGCTACACCTTC. It translates to CSVEPRLSNYGYTF.

This clonotype has ten or more counts. This chain connects TRBV10-3 to TRBJ2-5, with 9 bases identical to TRBD1. The germline V gene encodes CDR1 ENHRY and CDR2 SYGVKD. Trimming at V came to 10 bases and at J to 4 bases, leaving 4 bases not matched to a gene. This CDR3 is built from 12 residues. CDR3 DNA: TGTGCCACCAGACAGGGGGGAGAGACCCAGTACTTC. Its translation is CATRQGGETQYF.

The chain links TRBV7-2 to TRBJ1-4, with 7 bases matching TRBD1. Germline lookup yields CDR1 SGHTA and CDR2 FQGNSA. J lost 7 bases, V lost 5 bases, and 13 bases had no gene match. This CDR3 contains 16 residues. The CDR3, as DNA: TGTGCCAGCAGCCCAGGGGGGCGGGTGGTGGGTGAAAAACTGTTTTTT. Its translation is CASSPGGRVVGEKLFF.

The chain employs TRBV6-6 and TRBJ2-3, with D hard to call. Trimming took 7 bases from V and 1 from J, leaving 9 bases between them. The germline V gene has CDR1 MNHNY and CDR2 SVGAGI (reference sequence). This CDR3 spans 13 amino acids. The CDR3 DNA is TGTGCCAGCACTATCGAGGGCACAGATACGCAGTATTTT. As protein: CASTIEGTDTQYF.

Notes on this clonotype: An end of the junction differs from the germline gene, which may be a read error. The chain employs TRBV20-1 and TRBJ2-7, with 14 bases matching TRBD2. CDR1 DFQATT and CDR2 SNEGSKA come from the germline V gene (reference sequence). The CDR3 covers 16 residues. The CDR3 is CSARDGTSGSSDEQYF. The CDR3 DNA follows: TGCAGTGCTAGAGATGGGACTAGCGGGAGCTCCGACGAGCAGTACTTC.

The gene calls are TRBV25-1 and TRBJ2-5; D may be TRBD1 (5 bases). The CDR3 totals 14 residues. Germline loops: CDR1 MGHDK, CDR2 SYGVNS. The V end lost 0 bases, the J end lost 5 bases, and 10 bases lay between the germline ends. CDR3 nucleotides: TGTGCCAGCAGTGAATATAGGGGTTATGAGACCCAGTACTTC. Protein: CASSEYRGYETQYF.

The sample holds a few counts of this clonotype. The rearrangement links TRBV14 to TRBJ2-5; D gene uncertain. The germline V and J ends were trimmed by 2 bases and 4 bases, with 5 bases remaining between them. The CDR3 totals 12 residues. CDR1 and CDR2 from the germline V gene are SGHDN and FVKESK. For the CDR3, the DNA is TGTGCCAGCAGCCAACTCCGAGAGACCCAGTACTTC. Its protein is CASSQLRETQYF.

The V gene is TRBV7-3, the J gene TRBJ2-7, with 9 positions matching TRBD2. V gave up 5 bases and J gave up 7 bases; unmatched junction bases: 15. The length of the CDR3 is 16 residues. Germline V gives CDR1 SGHTA, CDR2 FQGTGA. CDR3 bases: TGTGCCAGCAGCAGTACCGGGACTAGCTTGAACAATGAGCAGTACTTC. Amino acids: CASSSTGTSLNNEQYF.